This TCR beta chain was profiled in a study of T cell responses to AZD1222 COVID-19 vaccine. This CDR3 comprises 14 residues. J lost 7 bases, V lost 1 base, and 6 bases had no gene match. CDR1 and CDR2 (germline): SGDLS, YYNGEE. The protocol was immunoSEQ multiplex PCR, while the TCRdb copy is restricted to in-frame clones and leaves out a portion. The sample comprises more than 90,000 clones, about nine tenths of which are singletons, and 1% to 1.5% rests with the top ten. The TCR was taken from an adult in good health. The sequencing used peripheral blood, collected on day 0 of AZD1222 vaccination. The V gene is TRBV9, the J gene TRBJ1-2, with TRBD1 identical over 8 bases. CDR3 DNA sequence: TGTGCCAGCAGCGTAAACCAGGGGGCAGGTGGCTACACCTTC. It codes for CASSVNQGAGGYTF.